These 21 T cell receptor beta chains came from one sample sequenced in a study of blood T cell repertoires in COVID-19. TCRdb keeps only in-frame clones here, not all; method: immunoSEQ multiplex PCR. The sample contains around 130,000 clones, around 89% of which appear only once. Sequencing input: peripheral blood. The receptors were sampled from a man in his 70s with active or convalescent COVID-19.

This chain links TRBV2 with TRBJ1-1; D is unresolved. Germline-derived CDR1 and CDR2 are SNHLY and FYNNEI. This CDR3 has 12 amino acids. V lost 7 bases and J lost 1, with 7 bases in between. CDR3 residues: CASNLRNTEAFF. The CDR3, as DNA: TGTGCCAGCAACTTGAGGAACACTGAAGCTTTCTTT.

The CDR3 DNA reads TGTGCCAGCAGTGACCCATTAGCGGGAGGCAGCACAGATACGCAGTATTTT. Translation: CASSDPLAGGSTDTQYF. This rearrangement joins TRBV2 to TRBJ2-3; 10 bases map to TRBD2. CDR3 length equals 17 residues. Trimming cost V 3 bases and J 0 bases; bases outside gene matches: 6. Per germline, CDR1 SNHLY and CDR2 FYNNEI. Variable domain in full (rest from reference TRBV2 and TRBJ2-3): EPEVTQTPSHQVTQMGQEVILRCVPISNHLYFYWYRQILGQKVEFLVSFYNNEISEKSEIFDDQFSVERPDGSNFTLKIRSTKLEDSAMYFCASSDPLAGGSTDTQYFGPGTRLTVL.

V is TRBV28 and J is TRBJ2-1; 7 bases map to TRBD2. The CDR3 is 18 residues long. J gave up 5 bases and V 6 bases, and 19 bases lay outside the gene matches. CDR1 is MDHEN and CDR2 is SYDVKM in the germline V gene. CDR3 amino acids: CASSNAILGSSGNNEQFF. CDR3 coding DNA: TGTGCCAGCAGCAACGCCATTCTCGGGTCTAGCGGCAACAATGAGCAGTTCTTC.

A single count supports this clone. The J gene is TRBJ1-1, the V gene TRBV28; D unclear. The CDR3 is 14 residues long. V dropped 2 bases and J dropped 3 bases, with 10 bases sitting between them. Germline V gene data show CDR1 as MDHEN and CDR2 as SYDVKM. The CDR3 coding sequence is TGTGCCAGCAGTTTACCGTCGGGTTACACTGAAGCTTTCTTT. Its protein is CASSLPSGYTEAFF.

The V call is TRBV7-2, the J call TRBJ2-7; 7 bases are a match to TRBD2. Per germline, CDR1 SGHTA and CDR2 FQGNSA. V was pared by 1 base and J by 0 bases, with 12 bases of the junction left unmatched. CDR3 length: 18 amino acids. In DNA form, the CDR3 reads TGTGCCAGCAGCTTAGTGGGCGGCGGGAGCTTTAACTCCTACGAGCAGTACTTC. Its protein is CASSLVGGGSFNSYEQYF.

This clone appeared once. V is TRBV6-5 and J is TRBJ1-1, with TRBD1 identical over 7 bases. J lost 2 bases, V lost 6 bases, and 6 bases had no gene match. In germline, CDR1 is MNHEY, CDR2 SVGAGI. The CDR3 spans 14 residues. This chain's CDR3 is CASRIGGGNTEAFF. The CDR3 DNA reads TGTGCCAGCAGAATAGGGGGCGGCAACACTGAAGCTTTCTTT.

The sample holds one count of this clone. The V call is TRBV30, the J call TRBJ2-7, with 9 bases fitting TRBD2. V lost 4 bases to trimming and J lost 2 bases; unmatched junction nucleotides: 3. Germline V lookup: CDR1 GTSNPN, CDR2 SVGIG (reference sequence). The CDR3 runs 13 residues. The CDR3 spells CAWTLAGTYEQYF. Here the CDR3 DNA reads TGTGCCTGGACTCTAGCGGGAACCTACGAGCAGTACTTC.

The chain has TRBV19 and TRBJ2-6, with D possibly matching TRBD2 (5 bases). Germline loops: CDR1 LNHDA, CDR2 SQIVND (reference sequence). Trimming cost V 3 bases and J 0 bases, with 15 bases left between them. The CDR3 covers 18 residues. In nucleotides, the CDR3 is TGTGCCAGTAGTATTCAATCGGGGTTCAGCTCTGGGGCCAACGTCCTGACTTTC. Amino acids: CASSIQSGFSSGANVLTF. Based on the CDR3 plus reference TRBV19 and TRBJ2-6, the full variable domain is DGGITQSPKYLFRKEGQNVTLSCEQNLNHDAMYWYRQDPGQGLRLIYYSQIVNDFQKGDIAEGYSVSREKKESFPLTVTSAQKNPTAFYLCASSIQSGFSSGANVLTFGAGSRLTVL.

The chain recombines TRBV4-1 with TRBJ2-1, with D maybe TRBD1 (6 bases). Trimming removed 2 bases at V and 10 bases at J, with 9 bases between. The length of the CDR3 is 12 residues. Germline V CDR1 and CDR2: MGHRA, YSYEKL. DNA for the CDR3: TGCGCCAGCAGCCAAACAGGGTGGGAGCAGTTCTTC. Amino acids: CASSQTGWEQFF.

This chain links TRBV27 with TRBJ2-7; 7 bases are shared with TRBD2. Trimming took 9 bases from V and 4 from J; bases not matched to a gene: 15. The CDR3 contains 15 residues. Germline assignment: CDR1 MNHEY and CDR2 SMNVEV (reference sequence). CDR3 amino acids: CASRLGGIGTYEQYF. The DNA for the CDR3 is TGTGCCAGTCGTTTGGGGGGGATCGGGACGTACGAGCAGTACTTC.

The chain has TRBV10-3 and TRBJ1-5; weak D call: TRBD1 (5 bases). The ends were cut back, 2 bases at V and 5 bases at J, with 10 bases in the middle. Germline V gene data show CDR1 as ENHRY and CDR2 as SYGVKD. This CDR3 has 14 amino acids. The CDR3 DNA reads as TGTGCCATCAGTGAGCAGGGATCTTATCAGCCCCAGCATTTT. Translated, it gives CAISEQGSYQPQHF.

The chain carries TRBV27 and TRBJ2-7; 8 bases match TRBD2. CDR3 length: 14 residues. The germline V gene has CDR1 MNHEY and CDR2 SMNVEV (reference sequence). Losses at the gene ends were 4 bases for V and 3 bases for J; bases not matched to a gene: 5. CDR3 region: CASSSKREIYEQYF. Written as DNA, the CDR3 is TGTGCCAGCAGTTCCAAGCGGGAGATCTACGAGCAGTACTTC.

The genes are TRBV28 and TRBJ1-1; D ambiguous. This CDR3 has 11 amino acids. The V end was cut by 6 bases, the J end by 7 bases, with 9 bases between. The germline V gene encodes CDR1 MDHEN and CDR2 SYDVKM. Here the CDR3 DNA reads TGTGCCAGCAGCATACAGTTTGAAGCTTTCTTT. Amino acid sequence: CASSIQFEAFF. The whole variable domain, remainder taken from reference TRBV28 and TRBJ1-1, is DVKVTQSSRYLVKRTGEKVFLECVQDMDHENMFWYRQDPGLGLRLIYFSYDVKMKEKGDIPEGYSVSREKKERFSLILESASTNQTSMYLCASSIQFEAFFGQGTRLTVV.

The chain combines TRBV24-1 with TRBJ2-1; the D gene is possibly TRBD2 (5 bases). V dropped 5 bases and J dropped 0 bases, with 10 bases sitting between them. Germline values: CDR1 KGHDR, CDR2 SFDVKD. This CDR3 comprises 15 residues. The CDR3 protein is CATSAPSSSYNEQFF. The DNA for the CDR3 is TGTGCCACCAGTGCTCCTAGCAGCTCCTACAATGAGCAGTTCTTC.

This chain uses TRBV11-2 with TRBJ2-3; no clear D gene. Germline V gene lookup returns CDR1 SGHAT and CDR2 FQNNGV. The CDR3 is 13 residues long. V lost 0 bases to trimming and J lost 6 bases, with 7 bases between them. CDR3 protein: CASSLDLEDTQYF. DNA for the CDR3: TGTGCCAGCAGCTTAGATTTGGAGGATACGCAGTATTTT.

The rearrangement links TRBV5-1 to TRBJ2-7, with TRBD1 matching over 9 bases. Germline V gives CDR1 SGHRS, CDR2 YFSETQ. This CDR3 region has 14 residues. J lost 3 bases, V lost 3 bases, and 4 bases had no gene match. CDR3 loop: CASSWDRVVYEQYF. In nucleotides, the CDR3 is TGCGCCAGCAGCTGGGACAGGGTTGTCTACGAGCAGTACTTC.

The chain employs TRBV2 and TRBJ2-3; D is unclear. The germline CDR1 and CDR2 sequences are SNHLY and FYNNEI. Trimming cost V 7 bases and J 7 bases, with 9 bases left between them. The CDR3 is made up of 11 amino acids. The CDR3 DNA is TGTGCCAGCACTACCTCCAATACGCAGTATTTT. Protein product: CASTTSNTQYF.

CDR3 in amino acids: CASSQQGGTDTQYF. CDR3 bases: TGCGCCAGCAGCCAACAGGGGGGGACAGATACGCAGTATTTT. V and J are TRBV5-1 and TRBJ2-3, with TRBD1 as a possible D gene (8 bases). V was shortened by 4 bases and J by 3 bases, with 12 bases between the two germline ends. Germline V gene sequence: CDR1 SGHRS, CDR2 YFSETQ. The CDR3 contains 14 residues.

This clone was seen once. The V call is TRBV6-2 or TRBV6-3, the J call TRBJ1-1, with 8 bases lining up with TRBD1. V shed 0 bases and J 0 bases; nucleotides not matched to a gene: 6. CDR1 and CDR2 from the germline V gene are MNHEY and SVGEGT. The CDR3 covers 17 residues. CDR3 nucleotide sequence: TGTGCCAGCAGTTACTCCGTCCAGGGGGCAGTGAACACTGAAGCTTTCTTT. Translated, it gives CASSYSVQGAVNTEAFF.

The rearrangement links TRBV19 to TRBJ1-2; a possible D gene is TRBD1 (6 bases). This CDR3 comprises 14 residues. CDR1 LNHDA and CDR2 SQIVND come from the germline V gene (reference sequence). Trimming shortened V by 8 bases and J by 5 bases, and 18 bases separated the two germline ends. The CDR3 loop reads CASRQDLRGYGYTF. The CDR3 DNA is TGTGCCAGTCGTCAAGATCTAAGGGGGTATGGCTACACCTTC.

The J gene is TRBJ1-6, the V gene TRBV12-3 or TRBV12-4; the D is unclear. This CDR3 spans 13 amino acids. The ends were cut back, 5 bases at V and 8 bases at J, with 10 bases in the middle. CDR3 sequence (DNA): TGTGCCAGCAGTCCGGTGTCGTATTCACCCCTCCACTTT. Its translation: CASSPVSYSPLHF.